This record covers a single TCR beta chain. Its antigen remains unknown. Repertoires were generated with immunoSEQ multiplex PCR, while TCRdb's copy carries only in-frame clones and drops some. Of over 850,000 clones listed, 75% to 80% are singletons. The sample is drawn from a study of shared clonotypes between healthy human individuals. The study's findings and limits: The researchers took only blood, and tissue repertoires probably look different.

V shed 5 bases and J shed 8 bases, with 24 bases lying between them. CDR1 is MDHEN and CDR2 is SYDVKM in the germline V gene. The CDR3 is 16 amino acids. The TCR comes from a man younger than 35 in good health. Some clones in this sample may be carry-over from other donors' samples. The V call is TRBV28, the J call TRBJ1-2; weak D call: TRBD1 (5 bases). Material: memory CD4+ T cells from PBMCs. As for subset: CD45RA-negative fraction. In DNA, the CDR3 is TGTGCCAGCAGTACCCCCTCAGCAGGGAGCAATGAAGGCTACACCTTC. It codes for CASSTPSAGSNEGYTF.